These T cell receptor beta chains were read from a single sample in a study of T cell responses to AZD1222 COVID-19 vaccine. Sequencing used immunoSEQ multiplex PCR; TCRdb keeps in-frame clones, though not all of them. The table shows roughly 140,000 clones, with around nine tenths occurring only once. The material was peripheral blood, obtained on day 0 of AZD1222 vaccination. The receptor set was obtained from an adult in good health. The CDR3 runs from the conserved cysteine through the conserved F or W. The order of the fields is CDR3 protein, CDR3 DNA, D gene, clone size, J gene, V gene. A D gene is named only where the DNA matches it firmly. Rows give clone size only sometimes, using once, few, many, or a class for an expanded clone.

CDR3aa: CATKGFVVTGELFF; CDR3nt: TGTGCCACGAAGGGTTTTGTGGTCACCGGGGAGCTGTTTTTT; d_gene: .; abundance: few; j_gene: TRBJ2-2; v_gene: TRBV24-1
CDR3aa: CASSLGLAGGVGGELFF; CDR3nt: TGTGCCAGCAGTCTCGGACTAGCGGGAGGTGTAGGCGGGGAGCTGTTTTTT; d_gene: TRBD2; abundance: .; j_gene: TRBJ2-2; v_gene: TRBV6-6
CDR3aa: CASSPPGSGANVLTF; CDR3nt: TGTGCCAGCAGCCCTCCTGGGTCTGGGGCCAACGTCCTGACTTTC; d_gene: .; abundance: .; j_gene: TRBJ2-6; v_gene: TRBV25-1
CDR3aa: CASGLGQGAGRPQHF; CDR3nt: TGTGCCAGCGGCCTGGGACAGGGGGCTGGTCGGCCCCAGCATTTT; d_gene: TRBD1; abundance: .; j_gene: TRBJ1-5; v_gene: TRBV27
CDR3aa: CASSIDSNYGYTF; CDR3nt: TGTGCCAGCAGTATCGACAGTAACTATGGCTACACCTTC; d_gene: .; abundance: .; j_gene: TRBJ1-2; v_gene: TRBV6-5
CDR3aa: CASSQEGQPTGELFF; CDR3nt: TGTGCCAGCAGCCAAGAGGGACAGCCCACCGGGGAGCTGTTTTTT; d_gene: TRBD1; abundance: .; j_gene: TRBJ2-2; v_gene: TRBV3-1/TRBV3-2
CDR3aa: CASSVYRGDYGYTF; CDR3nt: TGTGCCAGCAGCGTTTACAGGGGTGACTATGGCTACACCTTC; d_gene: TRBD1; abundance: .; j_gene: TRBJ1-2; v_gene: TRBV5-4
CDR3aa: CASSRSRESLGYTF; CDR3nt: TGTGCCAGCTCGCGGTCTCGGGAATCGCTTGGCTACACCTTC; d_gene: .; abundance: once; j_gene: TRBJ1-2; v_gene: TRBV18
CDR3aa: CAVSDSGNTIYF; CDR3nt: TGTGCCGTGTCCGACTCTGGAAACACCATATATTTT; d_gene: .; abundance: .; j_gene: TRBJ1-3; v_gene: TRBV19
CDR3aa: CASSILAAPNTGELFF; CDR3nt: TGTGCCAGCAGCATACTAGCGGCGCCCAACACCGGGGAGCTGTTTTTT; d_gene: TRBD2; abundance: .; j_gene: TRBJ2-2; v_gene: TRBV7-8
CDR3aa: CATSRDRSYEQYF; CDR3nt: TGTGCCACCAGCAGGGACAGGAGCTACGAGCAGTACTTC; d_gene: TRBD1; abundance: .; j_gene: TRBJ2-7; v_gene: TRBV15
CDR3aa: CSVEDRKSTTDTQYF; CDR3nt: TGCAGCGTTGAAGATCGGAAGTCAACTACAGATACGCAGTATTTT; d_gene: .; abundance: .; j_gene: TRBJ2-3; v_gene: TRBV29-1
CDR3aa: CASSLGTGADYGYTF; CDR3nt: TGTGCCAGCAGCTTAGGGACAGGGGCGGACTATGGCTACACCTTC; d_gene: TRBD1; abundance: .; j_gene: TRBJ1-2; v_gene: TRBV7-6
CDR3aa: CAGSGGTGPYNEQFF; CDR3nt: TGTGCCGGGTCTGGGGGGACAGGGCCCTACAATGAGCAGTTCTTC; d_gene: TRBD1; abundance: .; j_gene: TRBJ2-1; v_gene: TRBV11-2
CDR3aa: CASSVGSEFYEQYF; CDR3nt: TGTGCCAGCAGCGTAGGGTCGGAGTTCTACGAGCAGTACTTC; d_gene: .; abundance: .; j_gene: TRBJ2-7; v_gene: TRBV9
CDR3aa: CSAGQGIDQPQHF; CDR3nt: TGCAGCGCCGGACAGGGTATAGATCAGCCCCAGCATTTT; d_gene: TRBD1; abundance: .; j_gene: TRBJ1-5; v_gene: TRBV29-1
CDR3aa: CASSPTGQWDAETQYF; CDR3nt: TGTGCCAGTAGCCCTACGGGACAGTGGGACGCTGAGACCCAGTACTTC; d_gene: TRBD1; abundance: .; j_gene: TRBJ2-5; v_gene: TRBV19
CDR3aa: CALSGGNTIYF; CDR3nt: TGTGCCCTCTCCGGTGGAAACACCATATATTTT; d_gene: .; abundance: .; j_gene: TRBJ1-3; v_gene: TRBV19
CDR3aa: CASSLGQHHNEQFF; CDR3nt: TGTGCCAGCAGCTTAGGGCAGCACCACAATGAGCAGTTCTTC; d_gene: .; abundance: .; j_gene: TRBJ2-1; v_gene: TRBV7-2
CDR3aa: CASSFNRDTEAFF; CDR3nt: TGTGCCAGCAGCTTTAACAGGGACACTGAAGCTTTCTTT; d_gene: .; abundance: .; j_gene: TRBJ1-1; v_gene: TRBV7-8
CDR3aa: CAIQGTYEAFF; CDR3nt: TGTGCCATTCAAGGGACGTATGAAGCTTTCTTT; d_gene: .; abundance: .; j_gene: TRBJ1-1; v_gene: TRBV19
CDR3aa: CASSGTGRGEQYF; CDR3nt: TGTGCCAGCAGCGGGACGGGCCGGGGGGAGCAGTACTTC; d_gene: .; abundance: .; j_gene: TRBJ2-7; v_gene: TRBV7-9
CDR3aa: CSSWGPGNTIYF; CDR3nt: TGCAGCAGTTGGGGGCCTGGAAACACCATATATTTT; d_gene: .; abundance: .; j_gene: TRBJ1-3; v_gene: TRBV29-1
CDR3aa: CASSSSRGLINSPLHF; CDR3nt: TGTGCCAGCAGCTCATCCAGGGGGCTCATTAATTCACCCCTCCACTTT; d_gene: TRBD1; abundance: .; j_gene: TRBJ1-6; v_gene: TRBV7-2
CDR3aa: CASSYRLGQLSDTQYF; CDR3nt: TGTGCCAGCAGTTACCGACTGGGACAGCTCTCGGATACGCAGTATTTT; d_gene: TRBD1; abundance: .; j_gene: TRBJ2-3; v_gene: TRBV6-2/TRBV6-3
CDR3aa: CASSLREDLSGNTIYF; CDR3nt: TGCGCCAGCAGCTTGAGGGAAGACCTCTCGGGAAACACCATATATTTT; d_gene: .; abundance: .; j_gene: TRBJ1-3; v_gene: TRBV5-1
CDR3aa: CASSSLDSGEPQHF; CDR3nt: TGTGCCAGCAGTTCTTTGGACAGTGGGGAGCCCCAGCATTTT; d_gene: .; abundance: .; j_gene: TRBJ1-5; v_gene: TRBV27
CDR3aa: CASSLVSGDGYNSPLHF; CDR3nt: TGTGCCAGCAGCTTAGTCTCGGGGGACGGATATAATTCACCCCTCCACTTT; d_gene: .; abundance: once; j_gene: TRBJ1-6; v_gene: TRBV7-2
CDR3aa: CASSLEGLAGMGEQYF; CDR3nt: TGTGCCAGCAGCTTAGAGGGACTAGCGGGAATGGGGGAGCAGTACTTC; d_gene: TRBD2; abundance: .; j_gene: TRBJ2-7; v_gene: TRBV13
CDR3aa: CASSSPGQGLYGYTF; CDR3nt: TGTGCCAGCAGCTCACCGGGACAGGGACTCTATGGCTACACCTTC; d_gene: TRBD1; abundance: .; j_gene: TRBJ1-2; v_gene: TRBV7-9
CDR3aa: CASSLGGFGLEGTQYF; CDR3nt: TGTGCCAGCAGTTTAGGCGGTTTTGGGCTCGAAGGGACCCAGTACTTC; d_gene: .; abundance: .; j_gene: TRBJ2-5; v_gene: TRBV28
CDR3aa: CAWSGGTHYEQYF; CDR3nt: TGTGCCTGGAGTGGCGGCACCCACTACGAGCAGTACTTC; d_gene: .; abundance: few; j_gene: TRBJ2-7; v_gene: TRBV30
CDR3aa: CASSQDEESGGLFF; CDR3nt: TGTGCCAGCAGCCAAGATGAGGAGAGTGGGGGGCTGTTTTTT; d_gene: .; abundance: .; j_gene: TRBJ2-2; v_gene: TRBV4-2
CDR3aa: CAIRPTAQDSPLHF; CDR3nt: TGTGCCATCCGTCCCACGGCCCAGGATTCACCCCTCCACTTT; d_gene: .; abundance: .; j_gene: TRBJ1-6; v_gene: TRBV10-3
CDR3aa: CASTKTGEGEQFF; CDR3nt: TGTGCCAGCACCAAAACCGGGGAAGGTGAGCAGTTCTTC; d_gene: .; abundance: .; j_gene: TRBJ2-1; v_gene: TRBV27
CDR3aa: CASSVVANTGELFF; CDR3nt: TGTGCCAGCAGCGTAGTCGCGAACACCGGGGAGCTGTTTTTT; d_gene: .; abundance: .; j_gene: TRBJ2-2; v_gene: TRBV9
CDR3aa: CASSSGQGPEKLFF; CDR3nt: TGCGCCAGCAGCTCGGGACAGGGGCCTGAAAAACTGTTTTTT; d_gene: TRBD1; abundance: .; j_gene: TRBJ1-4; v_gene: TRBV5-1
CDR3aa: CASSHGTVNSPLHF; CDR3nt: TGCGCCAGCAGCCACGGGACAGTAAATTCACCCCTCCACTTT; d_gene: TRBD1; abundance: .; j_gene: TRBJ1-6; v_gene: TRBV5-1
CDR3aa: CASSQGTSYNSPLHF; CDR3nt: TGTGCCAGCAGCCAAGGGACCTCCTATAATTCACCCCTCCACTTT; d_gene: .; abundance: .; j_gene: TRBJ1-6; v_gene: TRBV3-1/TRBV3-2
CDR3aa: CAISRDWGSSYNEQFF; CDR3nt: TGTGCCATCAGTCGGGACTGGGGGAGCTCCTACAATGAGCAGTTCTTC; d_gene: .; abundance: few; j_gene: TRBJ2-1; v_gene: TRBV10-3
CDR3aa: CASSKGAGFMNTEAFF; CDR3nt: TGTGCCAGCAGCAAAGGAGCGGGGTTTATGAACACTGAAGCTTTCTTT; d_gene: .; abundance: .; j_gene: TRBJ1-1; v_gene: TRBV21-1
CDR3aa: CASSTQTGQLHF; CDR3nt: TGTGCCAGCAGCACCCAGACAGGGCAGCTCCACTTT; d_gene: TRBD1; abundance: .; j_gene: TRBJ1-6; v_gene: TRBV9
CDR3aa: CASFFSRDQETQYF; CDR3nt: TGTGCCAGCTTTTTCTCAAGGGACCAAGAGACCCAGTACTTC; d_gene: .; abundance: .; j_gene: TRBJ2-5; v_gene: TRBV18
CDR3aa: CASSRAQGETQYF; CDR3nt: TGTGCCAGCTCACGGGCACAGGGGGAGACCCAGTACTTC; d_gene: TRBD1; abundance: .; j_gene: TRBJ2-5; v_gene: TRBV18
CDR3aa: CSVPRGTEAFF; CDR3nt: TGCAGCGTTCCGAGAGGAACTGAAGCTTTCTTT; d_gene: .; abundance: .; j_gene: TRBJ1-1; v_gene: TRBV29-1
CDR3aa: CATSRVSSGKETQYF; CDR3nt: TGTGCCACCAGCAGAGTTTCTAGCGGGAAAGAGACCCAGTACTTC; d_gene: TRBD2; abundance: few; j_gene: TRBJ2-5; v_gene: TRBV15
CDR3aa: CASSLTSGYAGELFF; CDR3nt: TGTGCCAGCAGCTTGACTAGCGGGTACGCCGGGGAGCTGTTTTTT; d_gene: TRBD2; abundance: .; j_gene: TRBJ2-2; v_gene: TRBV7-2
CDR3aa: CAWSRDRGLGYTF; CDR3nt: TGTGCCTGGAGTCGGGACAGGGGGCTTGGCTACACCTTC; d_gene: TRBD1; abundance: .; j_gene: TRBJ1-2; v_gene: TRBV30
CDR3aa: CASSFSEVHQETQYF; CDR3nt: TGTGCCAGCAGCTTTAGTGAAGTCCACCAAGAGACCCAGTACTTC; d_gene: .; abundance: once; j_gene: TRBJ2-5; v_gene: TRBV7-2
CDR3aa: CASSLVFRGVSGNTIYF; CDR3nt: TGTGCCAGCAGCTTGGTGTTTCGGGGGGTCTCTGGAAACACCATATATTTT; d_gene: .; abundance: .; j_gene: TRBJ1-3; v_gene: TRBV5-6
CDR3aa: CASSLALSEGQPQHF; CDR3nt: TGTGCCAGCAGCTTAGCCTTATCGGAAGGGCAGCCCCAGCATTTT; d_gene: .; abundance: .; j_gene: TRBJ1-5; v_gene: TRBV7-8
CDR3aa: CASREADTQYF; CDR3nt: TGTGCCAGCAGGGAGGCAGATACGCAGTATTTT; d_gene: .; abundance: .; j_gene: TRBJ2-3; v_gene: TRBV7-2
CDR3aa: CASSLSGFAQPQHF; CDR3nt: TGTGCCAGCAGCTTGTCGGGGTTCGCTCAGCCCCAGCATTTT; d_gene: .; abundance: .; j_gene: TRBJ1-5; v_gene: TRBV5-6
CDR3aa: CASSFPPGTGELFF; CDR3nt: TGTGCCAGCAGTTTCCCCCCGGGCACCGGGGAGCTGTTTTTT; d_gene: .; abundance: .; j_gene: TRBJ2-2; v_gene: TRBV27
CDR3aa: CASSWGSSYNEQFF; CDR3nt: TGTGCCAGCAGTTGGGGGTCCTCCTACAATGAGCAGTTCTTC; d_gene: .; abundance: .; j_gene: TRBJ2-1; v_gene: TRBV16
CDR3aa: CASSRSAGSGEQFF; CDR3nt: TGTGCCAGCAGCCGGTCAGCTGGGTCCGGTGAGCAGTTCTTC; d_gene: .; abundance: once; j_gene: TRBJ2-1; v_gene: TRBV4-2
CDR3aa: CSVETDHDTTGELFF; CDR3nt: TGCAGCGTTGAAACCGATCATGATACCACCGGGGAGCTGTTTTTT; d_gene: .; abundance: .; j_gene: TRBJ2-2; v_gene: TRBV29-1
CDR3aa: CASSGGGTSNEQFF; CDR3nt: TGCGCCAGCAGTGGAGGCGGGACAAGCAATGAGCAGTTCTTC; d_gene: .; abundance: once; j_gene: TRBJ2-1; v_gene: TRBV10-1
CDR3aa: CASSLGGGNTEAFF; CDR3nt: TGTGCCAGCAGCTTGGGAGGTGGGAACACTGAAGCTTTCTTT; d_gene: .; abundance: once; j_gene: TRBJ1-1; v_gene: TRBV5-6